These T cell receptor beta chains were read from a single sample in a study of siplizumab effects on memory and regulatory T cells. Clones were sequenced by immunoSEQ multiplex PCR, and TCRdb holds only the in-frame ones, with some missing. The data contain some 100,000 clones, around 90% of them singletons. Sequencing was done on a sample of Tregs sorted from blood. These receptors came from a human donor in good health. The CDR3 runs from the conserved cysteine through the conserved F or W. The order of the fields is V gene, clone size, CDR3 protein. Not every row has a clone size; where given, it reads once, few, many or a size class.

>TRBV11-3|.
CASSSDSVRNRIGGYEQYF
>TRBV5-6|.
CASSGLAGAETQYF
>TRBV4-1|once
CASSQQGGYGYTF
>TRBV6-1|.
CASSDAAEKGEAFF
>TRBV7-2|.
CASSPAHGGYEQYF
>TRBV27|.
CASSFGHTGELFF
>TRBV19|.
CASSQLWATSTSNQPQHF
>TRBV10-3|.
CAIFDPAGPLNTGELFF
>TRBV28|.
CASSSWGAGGPFSYEQYF
>TRBV6-5|once
CASSMSAYAEAFF
>TRBV6-1|.
CASSNSGTHIQYF
>TRBV6-4|.
CASSPGQGTGYTF
>TRBV21-1|once
CASSKRDFWETQYF
>TRBV11-2|once
CASSWDRAGNTIYF
>TRBV18|.
CASSPPLADPYNEQFF
>TRBV5-1|.
CASSLVPGNTGELFF
>TRBV29-1|.
CSGSQDNEQFF
>TRBV19|.
CASSLSTDTQYF
>TRBV19|.
CASSMSVGRGGGYTF
>TRBV5-1|.
CASSLRSRPAGVADTQYF
>TRBV7-9|.
CASRLAGQGLSGANVLTF
>TRBV28|.
CASSFHLAGGGETQYF
>TRBV6-5|.
CASSPDRRYEQYF
>TRBV7-2|.
CASSFFSGRAYNEQFF
>TRBV5-4|.
CASSFSGRESEQYF
>TRBV5-4|.
CASSLASEQFF
>TRBV5-1|.
CASSLAGTGVNEKLFF
>TRBV10-1|.
CASSEGQGAETQYF
>TRBV19|.
CASSMSTDSTYYEQYF
>TRBV6-6|.
CASRRVQETQYF
>TRBV28|.
CASSSPRDRGAEKLFF
>TRBV6-5|.
CASSYSRGINYEQYF
>TRBV19|.
CATGALAGVSDTQYF
>TRBV14|once
CASSRPGYQETQYF
>TRBV4-1|.
CASSWRQGITDTQYF
>TRBV7-9|.
CASSLNNQPQHF
>TRBV19|.
CATKRNSDLNYGYTF
>TRBV11-2|.
CASSISGTRTDTQYF
>TRBV5-1|.
CASSLEAGGSNEQFF
>TRBV2|.
CASSARGGNTIYF
>TRBV4-1|.
CASSLWTADSYNEQFF
>TRBV18|.
CASSSFGAKDTQYF
>TRBV19|.
CASSLNGGGNQPQHF
>TRBV2|.
CASRKSGGGQPQHF
>TRBV18|.
CASSPLRGGDYNEQFF
>TRBV11-2|.
CASSPILSIYEQYF
>TRBV28|.
CASSIPYEQYF
>TRBV19|once
CASSFRPGGTEAFF
>TRBV6-4|.
CASSARLWTEAFF
>TRBV28|once
CASSFSWRSSYEQYF
>TRBV19|.
CAGQRNTGELFF
>TRBV4-2|.
CASSQDGWAAQPQHF
>TRBV7-9|.
CASSLPGVLTVNYGYTF
>TRBV5-4|few
CASSPGLESDTQYF
>TRBV5-1|.
CASSQGTYSYEQYF
>TRBV2|.
CASMGGRFGGELFF
>TRBV5-8|.
CASSSYYRDTEAFF
>TRBV9|.
CASSVATRGRGDNEQFF
>TRBV9|once
CASTLGPSLTGELFF
>TRBV5-4|.
CASSLRTVIETQYF